These 11 T cell receptor beta chains were all obtained from the same sample, sequenced in a study of molecular identifiers for immune sequencing clone quantification. TCRdb passed the PCR reads through MiXCR, listing each CDR3 protein once. The sample lists tens of thousands of distinct CDR3 sequences, less than 20% seen once, with approximately 1.5% in the top ten. The sample consisted of naive CD8+ T cells from blood, with Jurkat cell RNA spiked in. Subset indicated: FACS-sorted CD8+CD4-CCR7+CD45RA+ naive T cells. Receptor source: a human donor in good health. Some libraries in this study had Jurkat cell RNA spiked in.

In its sample, this clonotype was seen many times. The chain couples TRBV29-1 to TRBJ2-5; unclear D gene. This CDR3 spans 13 amino acids. Trimming shortened V by 0 bases and J by 0 bases, and 5 bases separated the two germline ends. Germline V lookup: CDR1 SQVTM, CDR2 ANQGSEA. The CDR3 DNA follows: TGCAGCGTTGAAGACGGCAACCAAGAGACCCAGTACTTC. This gives the protein CSVEDGNQETQYF.

Concerning this clonotype: A much larger clone differs from this one at a single base, so this may be a read error. This chain connects TRBV7-9 to TRBJ2-7; TRBD1 matches at 10 bases. The CDR3 covers 15 residues. Looked up from germline, CDR1 is SEHNR and CDR2 is FQNEAQ (reference sequence). Here the CDR3 DNA reads TGTGCCAGCAACTTAGGAGGGACAGGGGACTACGAGCAGTACTTC. It specifies CASNLGGTGDYEQYF. Using reference TRBV7-9 and TRBJ2-7 for the parts outside the CDR3, the full variable domain is DTGVSQNPRHKITKRGQNVTFRCDPISEHNRLYWYRQTLGQGPEFLTYFQNEAQLEKSRLLSDRFSAERPKGSFSTLEIQRTEQGDSAMYLCASNLGGTGDYEQYFGPGTRLTVT.

As regards this clonotype: An end of the junction differs from the germline gene, which may be a read error. The chain joins TRBV2 to TRBJ1-3, with TRBD1 matching 8 bases. The CDR3 is 16 amino acids. Germline V gene sequence: CDR1 SNHLY, CDR2 FYNNEI. The CDR3 DNA reads as TGTGCCTGCAGTGAGCGACAGGGGAAGTTTGGAAACACCATATATTTT. Its translation: CACSERQGKFGNTIYF.

Concerning this clonotype itself: A junction end diverges from the germline sequence, so it may reflect a read error. CDR3 coding DNA: TGTGTCACCAGTGATTACCATGGACAGGGCCAAGAGACCCAGTACTTC. This sequence encodes CVTSDYHGQGQETQYF. This sequence joins TRBV24-1 and TRBJ2-5; 8 positions match TRBD1. Germline V lookup: CDR1 KGHDR, CDR2 SFDVKD. The CDR3 runs 16 residues.

This clonotype was detected only a few times. This rearrangement joins TRBV11-2 to TRBJ1-3; possibly TRBD1 for D (6 bases). CDR1 and CDR2 from the germline V gene are SGHAT and FQNNGV. Trimming cost V 5 bases and J 0 bases, with 20 bases left between them. This CDR3 has 18 residues. This CDR3 is CASSVWPGDRLSGNTIYF. Here the CDR3 DNA reads TGTGCCAGCAGCGTATGGCCAGGGGACCGTCTCTCTGGAAACACCATATATTTT. Complete variable domain (other parts from reference TRBV11-2 and TRBJ1-3): EAGVAQSPRYKIIEKRQSVAFWCNPISGHATLYWYQQILGQGPKLLIQFQNNGVVDDSQLPKDRFSAERLKGVDSTLKIQPAKLEDSAVYLCASSVWPGDRLSGNTIYFGEGSWLTVV.

This clonotype has a count of ten or more. The chain combines TRBV7-8 with TRBJ2-3; 8 bases fit TRBD2. CDR3 size: 15 residues. Germline CDR1 is SGHVS and CDR2 is FQNEAQ. V lost 10 bases to trimming and J lost 2 bases; unmatched junction nucleotides: 11. CDR3 DNA: TGTGCCACCTGGGGGCTAGCGGGTATCACAGATACGCAGTATTTT. Protein product: CATWGLAGITDTQYF.

V gene TRBV2 combines with J gene TRBJ2-7; D uncertain. Germline CDR1 SNHLY, CDR2 FYNNEI. CDR3 size: 14 residues. The V gene lost 7 bases and the J gene lost 2 bases, with 15 bases spanning the gap. CDR3 loop: CASMSWSNPYEQYF. CDR3 DNA sequence: TGTGCCAGCATGAGCTGGAGTAACCCCTACGAGCAGTACTTC. Supplemented by reference TRBV2 and TRBJ2-7, the full variable domain reads EPEVTQTPSHQVTQMGQEVILRCVPISNHLYFYWYRQILGQKVEFLVSFYNNEISEKSEIFDDQFSVERPDGSNFTLKIRSTKLEDSAMYFCASMSWSNPYEQYFGPGTRLTVT.

This clonotype was detected only once. This may come from a read error, since a much larger clone is one base off. This rearrangement joins TRBV5-4 to TRBJ2-7, with 11 positions matching TRBD2. The germline V gene encodes CDR1 SGHNT and CDR2 YYREEE (reference sequence). The CDR3 spans 15 residues. V shed 4 bases, J shed 7 bases, and the junction held 10 bases outside the gene matches. This CDR3 reads CASSDVAGGLYEQYF. The CDR3 DNA is TGTGCCAGCAGCGATGTAGCGGGAGGGCTTTATGAGCAGTACTTC.

The sample holds many counts of this clonotype. V and J are TRBV7-9 and TRBJ2-1; D is unresolved. The germline V gene has CDR1 SEHNR and CDR2 FQNEAQ (reference sequence). The CDR3 loop spans 12 amino acids. V lost 1 base, J lost 9 bases, and 7 bases lay in between. The CDR3 loop is CASSLEHSEQFF. CDR3 DNA: TGTGCCAGCAGCTTAGAGCATTCTGAGCAGTTCTTC. Filled out from reference TRBV7-9 and TRBJ2-1, the complete variable domain reads DTGVSQNPRHKITKRGQNVTFRCDPISEHNRLYWYRQTLGQGPEFLTYFQNEAQLEKSRLLSDRFSAERPKGSFSTLEIQRTEQGDSAMYLCASSLEHSEQFFGPGTRLTVL.

Comment on this clonotype: Since a much larger clone is just one base distant, this may be a read error. The chain has TRBV2 and TRBJ2-3, with TRBD2 identical over 9 bases. The CDR3 extends over 15 amino acids. The germline CDR1 and CDR2 sequences are SNHLY and FYNNEI. The CDR3 loop reads CASSEIALAGDTQCF. In DNA form, the CDR3 reads TGTGCCAGCAGTGAAATCGCACTAGCGGGCGATACGCAGTGTTTT.

This clonotype is categorized as medium-sized. The CDR3 coding sequence is TGTGCCAGCAGCTCCCGACTAGCCCCAGATACGCAGTATTTT. Translating it yields CASSSRLAPDTQYF. The V gene is TRBV7-9, the J gene TRBJ2-3, with 7 positions matching TRBD2. Germline CDR1 SEHNR, CDR2 FQNEAQ (reference sequence). The junction had 5 bases not matched to a gene; V was cut back by 4 bases and J by 4 bases. This CDR3 region has 14 residues.